A selection of T cell receptor beta chains follows, all from one sample in a study of blood T cells in healthy people across ages. TCRdb itself ran the 5' RACE reads through MiXCR, one entry per CDR3 protein. The data hold more than 500,000 distinct CDR3 sequences, with approximately 25% observed a single time. Sequenced input: blood. These receptors were obtained from a woman between 65 and 79 years old in good health. The conserved cysteine and the conserved F or W are not part of the CDR3 here.

length,V,CDR3
11,TRBV5-1,ASSLIGLYEQY
10,TRBV2,ASIGFKNIQY
9,TRBV6-2/TRBV6-3,ASSYGSEAF
13,TRBV21-1,ASRKTLQVADTQY
15,TRBV4-3,ASSQDYVASGTDTQY
12,TRBV6-5,ASSTKRQVYGYT
11,TRBV2,ASVGQGQNIQY
13,TRBV7-9,ASSVTGGPTYEQY
11,TRBV7-6,ASSLDENTEAF
13,TRBV19,ASSIGDPGWETQY
13,TRBV10-3,AISLTLDPTREQF
13,TRBV7-2,ASSFWRGADNEQF
15,TRBV5-7,ASSLERAGGSYNEQF
13,TRBV7-2,ASSPKTGGLYEQY
12,TRBV27,ASSTLNRGREAF
13,TRBV7-9,ASSFGPSGEDEQY
13,TRBV6-5,ASSYDRGRVNEQF
9,TRBV20-1,SSSHGETQY
12,TRBV3-1,ASSRGQGPHEQY
11,TRBV19,ASSIVGHTEAF
13,TRBV20-1,SLEAWGLAADTQY
9,TRBV7-2,ASSFGETSL
14,TRBV18,ASSPPSSSGANVLT
10,TRBV18,ATWARNTEAF
10,TRBV4-3,ASSQGQTAAF
12,TRBV7-3,ASSQRGGNYEQY
12,TRBV12-3/TRBV12-4,ASSRAGGNTEAF
13,TRBV15,ATSRVGAGSYGYT
13,TRBV20-1,SATSGLLNNSPLH
13,TRBV11-2,ASKGISTELYGYT
11,TRBV5-1,ASSLMGAWGQY
10,TRBV20-1,SAREVEVDRY
13,TRBV20-1,SATLDRGEREKLF
12,TRBV3-1,ASSQASTGNTIY
13,TRBV6-5,ASSYSRTGNTEAF
12,TRBV12-3/TRBV12-4,ASSYRGGSSTIY
13,TRBV2,ASTGSGTKNSPLH
14,TRBV5-1,ASSLLPSGGYNEQF
12,TRBV4-3,ASSQDRVNTEAF
13,TRBV6-6,ASSPRTAQAEKLF
17,TRBV20-1,SARDHNRGGRWGQETQY
13,TRBV5-1,ASSSAGPRDTEAF
16,TRBV4-1,ASSQGDTVLGGGEKLF
11,TRBV20-1,SASPSGGTIQY
9,TRBV15,ATSRDAGLF
14,TRBV5-1,ASSSRTGAGNNEQF
11,TRBV19,ASSIETNQPQH
13,TRBV5-6,ASSLARRSNSPLH
11,TRBV2,ASRRAVQETQY
14,TRBV20-1,SLGGGRTTVQETQY
11,TRBV6-2/TRBV6-3,ASSSTDRVYQF
11,TRBV11-1,ASSSGTGGGAF
12,TRBV6-2/TRBV6-3,ASSPGLAGGSQY